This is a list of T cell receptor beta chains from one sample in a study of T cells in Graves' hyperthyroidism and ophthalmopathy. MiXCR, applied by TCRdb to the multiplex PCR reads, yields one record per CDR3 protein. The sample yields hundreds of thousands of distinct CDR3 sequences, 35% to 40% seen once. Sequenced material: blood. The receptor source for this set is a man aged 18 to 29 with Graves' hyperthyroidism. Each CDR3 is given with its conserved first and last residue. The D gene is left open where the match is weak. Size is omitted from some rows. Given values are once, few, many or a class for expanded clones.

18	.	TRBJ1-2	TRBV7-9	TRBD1	CASSPTWGSGTGVDGYTF	TGTGCCAGCAGCCCTACCTGGGGCTCCGGGACAGGGGTTGATGGCTACACCTTC
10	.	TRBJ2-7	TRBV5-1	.	CATTTGGGYF	TGCGCCACCACTACAGGGGGGGGGTACTTC
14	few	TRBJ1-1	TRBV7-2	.	CASSLGLGGEGAFF	TGTGCCAGCAGCTTGGGCTTAGGTGGGGAGGGGGCTTTCTTT
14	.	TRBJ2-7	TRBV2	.	CASSYKDRRLEQYF	TGTGCCAGCAGTTATAAGGACAGAAGGCTTGAGCAGTACTTC
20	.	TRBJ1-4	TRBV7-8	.	CASSLDLFRMTGATNEKLFF	TGTGCCAGCAGCTTAGATCTTTTCCGGATGACAGGAGCAACTAATGAAAAACTGTTTTTT
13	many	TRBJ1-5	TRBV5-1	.	CASSSDWDQPQHF	TGCGCCAGCAGCTCAGACTGGGATCAGCCCCAGCATTTT
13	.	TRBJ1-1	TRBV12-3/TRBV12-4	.	CASTLTLNTEAFF	TGTGCCAGCACCCTGACACTGAACACTGAAGCTTTCTTT
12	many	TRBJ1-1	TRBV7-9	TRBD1	CASSSDRQGTFF	TGTGCCAGCAGCTCCGACCGACAGGGAACTTTCTTT
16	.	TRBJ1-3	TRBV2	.	CASSPSTQRSGNTIYF	TGTGCCAGCAGTCCAAGTACTCAACGCTCTGGAAACACCATATATTTT
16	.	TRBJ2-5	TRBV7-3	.	CASSPKGWAGQETQYF	TGTGCCAGCAGCCCTAAGGGGTGGGCGGGACAAGAGACCCAGTACTTC
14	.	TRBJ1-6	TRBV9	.	CASSGGGGEQPLHF	TGTGCCAGCAGCGGGGGCGGGGGAGAACAGCCCCTCCACTTT
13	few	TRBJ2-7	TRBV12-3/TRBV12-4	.	CASSPTVLYEQYF	TGTGCCAGCAGCCCTACTGTGCTATACGAGCAGTACTTC
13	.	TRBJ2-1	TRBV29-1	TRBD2	CSISGTSIHEQFF	TGCAGCATCTCCGGGACTAGTATACATGAGCAGTTCTTC
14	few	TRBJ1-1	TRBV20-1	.	CSARERVTNTEAFF	TGCAGTGCTAGAGAACGGGTGACGAACACTGAAGCTTTCTTT
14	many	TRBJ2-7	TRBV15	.	CATSGRDKSYEQYF	TGTGCCACCAGCGGGCGGGACAAGTCCTACGAGCAGTACTTC
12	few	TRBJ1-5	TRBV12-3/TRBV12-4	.	CASSLEVQPQHF	TGTGCCAGCAGTTTAGAGGTGCAGCCCCAGCATTTT
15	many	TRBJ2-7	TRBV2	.	CASRPRGGQAYEQYF	TGTGCCAGCAGGCCTCGTGGGGGCCAGGCCTACGAGCAGTACTTC
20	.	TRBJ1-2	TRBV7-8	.	CASSLEGGDPPGSCFYGYTF	TGTGCCAGCAGCTTAGAGGGCGGGGACCCACCGGGGAGCTGTTTTTATGGCTACACCTTC
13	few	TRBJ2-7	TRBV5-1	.	CASSKQGTSEQYF	TGCGCCAGCAGTAAGCAGGGCACAAGCGAGCAGTACTTC
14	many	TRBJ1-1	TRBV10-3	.	CAISGQEEGTEAFF	TGTGCCATCAGTGGACAGGAGGAGGGCACTGAAGCTTTCTTT
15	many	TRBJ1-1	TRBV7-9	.	CASSSRDRQNTEAFF	TGTGCCAGCAGCTCCCGGGACCGACAGAACACTGAAGCTTTCTTT
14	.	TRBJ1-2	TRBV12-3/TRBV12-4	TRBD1	CASGDSSANYGYTF	TGTGCCAGCGGGGACAGTTCTGCTAACTATGGCTACACCTTC
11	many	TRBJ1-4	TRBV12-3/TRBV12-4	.	CASSSEEKLFF	TGTGCCAGCAGTTCTGAGGAAAAACTGTTTTTT
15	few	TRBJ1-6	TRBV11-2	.	CASSPMTANNSPLHF	TGTGCCAGCAGCCCGATGACTGCGAATAATTCACCCCTCCACTTT
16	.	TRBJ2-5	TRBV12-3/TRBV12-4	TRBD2	CASSWGTSGGVETQYF	TGTGCCAGCAGTTGGGGGACTAGCGGGGGCGTAGAGACCCAGTACTTC
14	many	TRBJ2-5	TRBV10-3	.	CATRGIAPQETQYF	TGTGCCACCAGGGGCATAGCCCCTCAAGAGACCCAGTACTTC
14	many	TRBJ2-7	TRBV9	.	CASSVGTLPYEQYF	TGTGCCAGCAGCGTAGGGACCCTACCCTACGAGCAGTACTTC
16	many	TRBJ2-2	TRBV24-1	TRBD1	CATSAVGQGHTGELFF	TGTGCCACCAGTGCGGTGGGACAGGGACACACCGGGGAGCTGTTTTTT
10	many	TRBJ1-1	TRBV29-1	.	CSVGLDEAFF	TGCAGCGTTGGCCTCGATGAAGCTTTCTTT
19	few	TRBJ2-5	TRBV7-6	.	CASSLAGLRGPLPQETQYF	TGTGCCAGCAGCTTAGCCGGACTACGGGGACCGTTGCCTCAAGAGACCCAGTACTTC
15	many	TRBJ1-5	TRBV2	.	CASSEYQGLNQPQHF	TGTGCCAGCAGTGAGTACCAGGGCCTCAATCAGCCCCAGCATTTT
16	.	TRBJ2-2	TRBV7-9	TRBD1	CASSFRDRGRHGELFF	TGTGCCAGCAGCTTCCGGGACAGGGGGAGGCACGGGGAGCTGTTTTTT
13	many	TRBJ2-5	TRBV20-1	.	CSAYTGYQETQYF	TGCAGTGCCTATACAGGGTACCAAGAGACCCAGTACTTC
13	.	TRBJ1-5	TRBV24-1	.	CALTVDSNQPQHF	TGTGCCCTGACGGTGGATAGCAATCAGCCCCAGCATTTT
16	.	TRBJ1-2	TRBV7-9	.	CASSSRVLETNYGYTF	TGTGCCAGCAGCTCACGGGTGTTGGAAACTAACTATGGCTACACCTTC
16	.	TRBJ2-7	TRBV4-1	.	CASSPRPRGISYEQYF	TGCGCCAGCAGCCCGAGGCCACGCGGGATCTCCTACGAGCAGTACTTC